Presented here are 20 T cell receptor beta chains from one specimen sequenced in a study of tumor-infiltrating lymphocytes in primary liver carcinoma. The source material, about 18-33 mg of unsorted bulk tissue, was used to co-extract RNA and DNA. A constant-region primer served to make TCR beta cDNA from about 0.5 ug total RNA. Construction of TCR beta libraries relied on three successive nested multiplex PCR rounds employing slightly modified ARM-PCR. The two initial PCR rounds, ten to eleven cycles each, used TRBV1-TRBV30 forward and C-beta reverse primers. Each CDR3 protein gets one entry after TCRdb re-called the multiplex PCR reads with MiXCR. The sample includes just under 55,000 distinct CDR3 sequences, around 79% of them seen just once. The sample consisted of liver tumor tissue from sampling region 2. Noted subset: tumor region T2, inferior pole. The receptors derive from a man aged 35 to 55 with primary liver carcinoma and hepatitis B virus infection.

Regarding this clonotype: A much larger clone lies one base from this, so it may be a read error. CDR3 loop: CASNGRGGHEQCF. CDR3 bases: TGTGCCAGCAATGGCAGGGGGGGCCACGAGCAGTGCTTC. This chain connects TRBV28 to TRBJ2-7; D possibly uses TRBD1 or TRBD2 (7 bases each). There are 13 residues in the CDR3. Germline V gives CDR1 MDHEN, CDR2 SYDVKM.

A few counts support this clonotype. The V and J genes are TRBV7-2 and TRBJ2-7; maybe TRBD1 (6 bases). Germline V lookup: CDR1 SGHTA, CDR2 FQGNSA. Between the trimmed V and J ends, which lost 0 bases and 0 bases, there was a span of 15 bases. The CDR3 is made up of 17 amino acids. CDR3 sequence: CASSLASGQGSSYEQYF. Here the CDR3 DNA reads TGTGCCAGCAGCTTAGCCTCTGGGCAGGGGAGCTCCTACGAGCAGTACTTC.

This clonotype showed up just a few times. The chain combines TRBV20-1 with TRBJ1-4, with D uncertain. Germline CDR1 is DFQATT and CDR2 is SNEGSKA (reference sequence). Trimming stripped 1 base from V and 0 bases from J, with 9 bases between. The CDR3 is made up of 15 amino acids. The CDR3 bases are TGCAGTGCTAGAGGGGTGGATGCAACTAATGAAAAACTGTTTTTT. Translating gives CSARGVDATNEKLFF.

The V gene is TRBV11-1, the J gene TRBJ2-5, with unresolved D. The CDR3 has 18 residues. CDR1 and CDR2 (germline): SGHAT, FQDESV (reference sequence). Trimming took off 2 bases at V and 5 bases at J, with 24 bases between the two ends. CDR3 DNA sequence: TGTGCCAGCAGCTTAATCTTAGGGCAGGCAGATAATCCGGAGACCCAGTACTTC. Encoded protein: CASSLILGQADNPETQYF.

This clonotype was counted many times. This chain links TRBV7-8 with TRBJ2-1; 10 bases map to TRBD2. The junction had 6 bases not matched to a gene; V was cut back by 5 bases and J by 2 bases. Germline V lookup: CDR1 SGHVS, CDR2 FQNEAQ. The CDR3 has 16 residues. The DNA for the CDR3 is TGTGCCAGCAGCCCCTTAGCGGGAGGCCCCTACAATGAGCAGTTCTTC. Translating gives CASSPLAGGPYNEQFF.

This clonotype is termed medium-sized. CDR3 DNA: TGTGCCAGCAGTGTCCTCGGGAGGGCCTTGGAAGAGCAGTACTTC. Protein sequence: CASSVLGRALEEQYF. V gene TRBV12-3 or TRBV12-4 combines with J gene TRBJ2-7, with 8 bases identical to TRBD2. V was clipped by 5 bases and J by 7 bases; unmatched bases: 13. The CDR3 totals 15 residues.

The table lists this clonotype with many counts. The chain has TRBV5-6 and TRBJ2-3; no clear D gene. This CDR3 contains 12 residues. Germline CDR1 SGHDT, CDR2 YYEEEE. V was pared by 5 bases and J by 4 bases, with 8 bases between. CDR3 protein: CASRGGADTQYF. The DNA for the CDR3 is TGTGCCAGCAGGGGTGGTGCAGATACGCAGTATTTT.

A note on this clonotype: The CDR3 does not close with the conserved phenylalanine or tryptophan, likely indicating a read error. V gene TRBV10-3 combines with J gene TRBJ2-3; 8 nucleotides agree with TRBD2. The CDR3 is 15 residues long. Germline-derived CDR1 and CDR2 are ENHRY and SYGVKD. After removal of 2 bases from V and 4 bases from J, the junction contained 5 bases not matched to a gene. In nucleotides, the CDR3 is TGTGCCATCAGTGAGAGAGCGGGAGCATCAGATACGCAGTATTCT. Residues: CAISERAGASDTQYS.

With respect to this clonotype: At one of its ends the junction is not consistent with the germline gene, which may arise from a read error. The rearrangement uses TRBV4-1 and TRBJ2-2; weak D call: TRBD2 (6 bases). Germline-derived CDR1 and CDR2 are MGHRA and YSYEKL. The CDR3 loop spans 17 amino acids. The DNA for the CDR3 is TGCGCTAGCAGCCAAGAGTCTGGGACTTTGGATTCCAGGGAGCTGTTTTTT. Translation gives CASSQESGTLDSRELFF.

As concerns this clonotype: Sequence at one end of the junction differs from germline and may be a read error. V gene TRBV11-2 combines with J gene TRBJ1-2; TRBD1 might be the D (6 bases). The germline CDR1 and CDR2 sequences are SGHAT and FQNNGV. This CDR3 has 14 residues. Here the CDR3 reads CASRGRDTTYGYIF. CDR3 coding DNA: TGTGCAAGCAGAGGGAGGGACACCACCTATGGCTACATCTTC. The full variable domain, its missing parts supplied by reference TRBV11-2 and TRBJ1-2, is EAGVAQSPRYKIIEKRQSVAFWCNPISGHATLYWYQQILGQGPKLLIQFQNNGVVDDSQLPKDRFSAERLKGVDSTLKIQPAKLEDSAVYLCASRGRDTTYGYIFGSGTRLTVV.

Comments on this clonotype: Given a much more abundant clone one base away, this may be a read error. The J gene is TRBJ2-1, the V gene TRBV6-5; D call uncertain. The CDR3 has 14 amino acids. The germline gives CDR1 MNHEY, CDR2 SVGAGI. The CDR3 DNA sequence: TGTGTCAGCAGTTACTTAGGGCAGAGCAATGAGCAGTTCTTC. Its protein is CVSSYLGQSNEQFF.

The rearrangement joins TRBV11-2 to TRBJ2-1; tentatively, D is TRBD2 (5 bases). V was clipped by 5 bases and J by 12 bases, with 23 bases between them. CDR3 length: 15 amino acids. Germline lookup yields CDR1 SGHAT and CDR2 FQNNGV. This CDR3 is CASSPEGNSYSGQFF. CDR3 nucleotide sequence: TGTGCCAGCAGCCCTGAGGGCAACTCCTACAGTGGGCAGTTCTTC.

Note on this clonotype: An end of the junction does not agree with germline; a read error may underlie this. The chain couples TRBV11-2 to TRBJ2-4, with D perhaps assigned TRBD1 or TRBD2 (5 bases each). The CDR3 contains 16 residues. The germline CDR1 and CDR2 sequences are SGHAT and FQNNGV. The CDR3 spells CASSFDSGLANNTQYF. The CDR3 DNA sequence: TGTGCCAGCAGCTTTGATTCGGGGCTAGCCAACAACACTCAGTACTTC. The whole variable domain, filled in from reference TRBV11-2 and TRBJ2-4, reads EAGVAQSPRYKIIEKRQSVAFWCNPISGHATLYWYQQILGQGPKLLIQFQNNGVVDDSQLPKDRFSAERLKGVDSTLKIQPAKLEDSAVYLCASSFDSGLANNTQYFGAGTRLSVL.

As to this clonotype: This is likely a read error, given that the CDR3 carries no conserved phenylalanine or tryptophan at its end. V usage is TRBV6-5 and J usage is TRBJ2-6; 8 bases line up with TRBD1. The trim removed 5 bases at V and 2 bases at J, leaving 11 bases unmatched. This CDR3 spans 18 amino acids. In germline, CDR1 is MNHEY, CDR2 SVGAGI. CDR3 protein: CASSLWTGMKTGANVLTS. CDR3 nucleotides: TGTGCCAGCAGTCTTTGGACAGGGATGAAGACTGGGGCCAACGTCCTGACTTCC.

Details on this clonotype: It may be a read error: a sequence one base away is much more abundant. This chain uses TRBV5-1 with TRBJ1-6; the D gene is possibly TRBD1 (5 bases). Germline assignment: CDR1 SGHRS and CDR2 YFSETQ. This CDR3 is 15 amino acids long. CDR3 loop: CGSTLGRDAHSPLHF. For the CDR3, the DNA is TGCGGCAGCACCCTGGGACGGGACGCCCATTCACCCCTCCACTTT. The entire variable domain, with the rest obtained from reference TRBV5-1 and TRBJ1-6, is as follows: KAGVTQTPRYLIKTRGQQVTLSCSPISGHRSVSWYQQTPGQGLQFLFEYFSETQRNKGNFPGRFSGRQFSNSRSEMNVSTLELGDSALYLCGSTLGRDAHSPLHFGNGTRLTVT.

This clonotype was picked up one time. The junction shows a germline mismatch at one end, possibly a read error. The genes are TRBV6-6 and TRBJ2-3; 7 nucleotides align to TRBD1. Germline CDR1 is MNHNY and CDR2 is SVGAGI (reference sequence). The CDR3 spans 15 residues. The CDR3 sequence: CASSHHRGSTDTRYF. The CDR3 DNA reads TGTGCCAGCAGCCATCACAGGGGAAGCACAGATACGCGGTATTTT.

The chain couples TRBV5-1 to TRBJ1-1, with D possibly matching TRBD1 (5 bases). CDR1 SGHRS and CDR2 YFSETQ come from the germline V gene. This CDR3 region has 14 residues. With 9 bases removed from V and 5 bases from J, the gap between germline ends came to 20 bases. The CDR3 DNA reads TGCGCCAACACCTCGGGGGGAAGCCCGACTGAAGCTTTCTTT. Amino acids: CANTSGGSPTEAFF.

Concerning this clonotype itself: Germline and junction disagree at one end, which may indicate a read error. The genes are TRBV6-1 and TRBJ1-5, with a tentative D call TRBD1 (5 bases). The CDR3 length is 14 residues. Germline CDR1 MNHNS, CDR2 SASEGT. CDR3 sequence (DNA): TGTGCCAGCACCCCTTGGGGGAGCAATCAGCCCGAGCAGTTT. As protein: CASTPWGSNQPEQF.

Details on this clonotype: The conserved phenylalanine or tryptophan normally closing the CDR3 is absent here, so this likely arose from a read error. The V gene is TRBV11-2, the J gene TRBJ2-3; no clear D gene. The germline CDR1 and CDR2 sequences are SGHAT and FQNNGV. The CDR3 totals 13 residues. The CDR3 reads CAISLDSRDTQYL. In DNA form, the CDR3 reads TGTGCCATCAGCTTAGATTCTCGCGATACGCAGTATTTG.

The rearrangement links TRBV20-1 to TRBJ2-7, with D maybe TRBD2 (5 bases). The CDR3 runs 11 residues. The V end lost 6 bases, the J end lost 7 bases, and 13 bases lay between the germline ends. Germline assignment: CDR1 DFQATT and CDR2 SNEGSKA (reference sequence). CDR3: CSAELGMEQYF. The DNA of the CDR3 is TGCAGTGCAGAACTAGGGATGGAGCAGTACTTC.